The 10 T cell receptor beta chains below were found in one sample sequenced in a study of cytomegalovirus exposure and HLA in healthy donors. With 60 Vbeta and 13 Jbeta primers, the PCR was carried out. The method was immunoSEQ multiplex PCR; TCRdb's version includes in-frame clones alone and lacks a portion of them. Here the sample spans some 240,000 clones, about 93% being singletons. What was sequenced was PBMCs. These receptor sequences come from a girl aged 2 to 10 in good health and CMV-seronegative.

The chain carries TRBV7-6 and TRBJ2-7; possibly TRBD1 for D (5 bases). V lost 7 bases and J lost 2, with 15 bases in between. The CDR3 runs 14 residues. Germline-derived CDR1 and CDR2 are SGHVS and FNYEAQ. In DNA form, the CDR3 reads TGTGCCAGCACCAAAGAGGCAGGGACCTACGAGCAGTACTTC. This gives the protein CASTKEAGTYEQYF. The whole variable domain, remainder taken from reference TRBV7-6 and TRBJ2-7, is GAGVSQSPRYKVTKRGQDVALRCDPISGHVSLYWYRQALGQGPEFLTYFNYEAQQDKSGLPNDRFSAERPEGSISTLTIQRTEQRDSAMYRCASTKEAGTYEQYFGPGTRLTVT.

The CDR3 DNA is TGTGCCAGCAGCTTAGAGGGGGGGGGCCTTGGTGAGCAGTTCTTC. It yields the protein CASSLEGGGLGEQFF. The chain links TRBV7-8 to TRBJ2-1, with D possibly being TRBD2 (7 bases). Germline V gene lookup returns CDR1 SGHVS and CDR2 FQNEAQ. V was clipped by 1 base and J by 9 bases, with 16 bases between them. The CDR3 covers 15 residues.

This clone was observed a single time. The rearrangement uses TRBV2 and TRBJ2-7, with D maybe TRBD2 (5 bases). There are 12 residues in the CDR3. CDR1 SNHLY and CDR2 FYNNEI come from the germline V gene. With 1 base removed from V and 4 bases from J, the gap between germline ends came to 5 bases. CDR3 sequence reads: CASSEGGYEQYF. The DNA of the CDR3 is TGTGCCAGCAGTGAAGGCGGGTACGAGCAGTACTTC.

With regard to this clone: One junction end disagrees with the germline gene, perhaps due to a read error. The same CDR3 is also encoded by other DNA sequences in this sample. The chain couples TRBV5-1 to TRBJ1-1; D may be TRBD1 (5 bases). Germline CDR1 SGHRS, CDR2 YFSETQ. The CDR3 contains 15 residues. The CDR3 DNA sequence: TGCGCCAGCAGCCCCCGCCCCGGGATGGGGACTGAGGCTTTCTTT. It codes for CASSPRPGMGTEAFF.

The CDR3 bases are TGTGCCAGCAGCTACACGGGTGAAAAACTGTTTTTT. Translated, it gives CASSYTGEKLFF. The chain combines TRBV11-2 with TRBJ1-4; no reliable D call. Germline CDR1 SGHAT, CDR2 FQNNGV. The CDR3 runs 12 residues. V gave up 4 bases and J gave up 7 bases, with 7 bases separating them.

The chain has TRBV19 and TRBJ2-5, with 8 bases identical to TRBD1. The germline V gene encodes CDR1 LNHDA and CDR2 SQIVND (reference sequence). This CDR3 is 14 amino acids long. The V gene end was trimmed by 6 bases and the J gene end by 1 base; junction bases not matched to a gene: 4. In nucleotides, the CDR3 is TGTGCCAGTAGATCGACAGGGGCCCAAGAGACCCAGTACTTC. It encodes CASRSTGAQETQYF.

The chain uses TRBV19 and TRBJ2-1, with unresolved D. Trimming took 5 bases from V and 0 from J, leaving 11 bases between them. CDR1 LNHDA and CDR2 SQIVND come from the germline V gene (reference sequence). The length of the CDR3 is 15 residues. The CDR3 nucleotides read TGTGCCAGTAGTCCGTACAGCTACTCCTACAATGAGCAGTTCTTC. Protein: CASSPYSYSYNEQFF.

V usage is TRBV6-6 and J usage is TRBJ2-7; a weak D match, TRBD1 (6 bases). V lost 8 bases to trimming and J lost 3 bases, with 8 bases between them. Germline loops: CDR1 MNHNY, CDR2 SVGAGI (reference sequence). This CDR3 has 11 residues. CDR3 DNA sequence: TGTGCCAGCCGGACAGACTACGAGCAGTACTTC. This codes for CASRTDYEQYF.

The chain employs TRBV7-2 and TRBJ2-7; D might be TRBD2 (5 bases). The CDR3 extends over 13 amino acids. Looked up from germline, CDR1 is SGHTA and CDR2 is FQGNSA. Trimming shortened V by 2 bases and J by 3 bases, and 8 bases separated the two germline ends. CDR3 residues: CASSLRGNYEQYF. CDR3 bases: TGTGCCAGCAGCTTACGAGGGAACTACGAGCAGTACTTC. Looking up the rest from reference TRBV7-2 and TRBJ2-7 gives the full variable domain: GAGVSQSPSNKVTEKGKDVELRCDPISGHTALYWYRQSLGQGLEFLIYFQGNSAPDKSGLPSDRFSAERTGGSVSTLTIQRTQQEDSAVYLCASSLRGNYEQYFGPGTRLTVT.

The DNA of the CDR3 is TGTGCCAGCAGTTTATGGGGGGACAGGGGCCGTAGCTACGAGCAGTACTTC. Translating gives CASSLWGDRGRSYEQYF. V gene TRBV28 combines with J gene TRBJ2-7, with 10 bases that match TRBD1. V was clipped by 0 bases and J by 3 bases; unmatched bases: 8. The CDR3 length is 17 residues. Germline V lookup: CDR1 MDHEN, CDR2 SYDVKM.